The 23 T cell receptor beta chains reported below all come from one sample, sequenced in a study of blood T cells in healthy people across ages. It was with a sample-barcoded 5' primer and a J-beta primer mix that a second PCR of about 6 to 12 cycles was run. TCRdb re-called the 5' RACE reads through MiXCR, storing one row per CDR3 protein. This sample has about a million distinct CDR3 sequences, with more than 30% found just once. Input material: blood. The receptor source for this set is a man aged 18-30 years in good health.

This clonotype was counted a single time. The J gene is TRBJ1-5, the V gene TRBV12-3 or TRBV12-4; a weak D match, TRBD1 (6 bases). The CDR3 contains 15 residues. Deletions cut 5 bases from V and 4 bases from J, with 15 bases between. The CDR3 sequence: CASSAPTTGNQPQHF. The CDR3 region has the DNA TGTGCCAGCAGTGCGCCGACTACAGGGAATCAGCCCCAGCATTTT.

This clonotype was observed a few times. The rearrangement uses TRBV19 and TRBJ1-1; tentatively, D is TRBD1 (6 bases). The CDR3 length is 12 residues. Germline values: CDR1 LNHDA, CDR2 SQIVND (reference sequence). Trimming stripped 8 bases from V and 4 bases from J, with 11 bases between. As DNA, the CDR3 is TGTGCCAGTTTAAGGGGGGGCACTGAAGCTTTCTTT. This codes for CASLRGGTEAFF. Based on the CDR3 plus reference TRBV19 and TRBJ1-1, the full variable domain is DGGITQSPKYLFRKEGQNVTLSCEQNLNHDAMYWYRQDPGQGLRLIYYSQIVNDFQKGDIAEGYSVSREKKESFPLTVTSAQKNPTAFYLCASLRGGTEAFFGQGTRLTVV.

The rearrangement uses TRBV12-3 or TRBV12-4 and TRBJ1-4, with TRBD1 identical over 12 bases. Trimming removed 5 bases from V and 7 bases from J; junction bases left unmatched: 14. The CDR3 is made up of 18 amino acids. CDR3 sequence (DNA): TGTGCCAGCAGTCCCTCCGGGACAGGGGGCGAGGTGGGTGAAAAACTGTTTTTT. This gives the protein CASSPSGTGGEVGEKLFF.

In its sample, this clonotype was seen a few times. The rearrangement links TRBV20-1 to TRBJ2-1; D is possibly TRBD2 (6 bases). This CDR3 spans 14 amino acids. The germline V gene has CDR1 DFQATT and CDR2 SNEGSKA (reference sequence). With 4 bases removed from V and 8 bases from J, the gap between germline ends came to 18 bases. DNA of the CDR3: TGCAGTGCTATTAATCCGACTAGAGGCCATGAGCAGTTCTTC. It translates to CSAINPTRGHEQFF.

The chain joins TRBV18 to TRBJ1-2, with 11 bases fitting TRBD1. V dropped 3 bases and J dropped 8; count of bases not matched to a gene: 8. This CDR3 has 15 residues. From germline, CDR1 is KGHSH and CDR2 LQKENI. DNA of the CDR3: TGTGCCAGCTCACCCCTAGGACAGGGGGCTGACGGCTACACCTTC. It is translated as CASSPLGQGADGYTF.

This rearrangement joins TRBV24-1 to TRBJ2-1, with TRBD2 identical over 7 bases. V lost 3 bases to trimming and J lost 5 bases; unmatched junction nucleotides: 6. The CDR3 has 15 residues. CDR1 KGHDR and CDR2 SFDVKD come from the germline V gene. For the CDR3, the DNA is TGTGCCACCAGTGATCCCCAGCGGGGCCACAATGAGCAGTTCTTC. As protein: CATSDPQRGHNEQFF.

V gene TRBV29-1 combines with J gene TRBJ2-5, with D perhaps given as TRBD1 or TRBD2 (5 bases each). Germline V gene lookup returns CDR1 SQVTM and CDR2 ANQGSEA. The ends were cut back, 8 bases at V and 5 bases at J, with 18 bases in the middle. This CDR3 is 13 amino acids long. In DNA, the CDR3 is TGCAGCCCCAAGAGTCCAGGGACCGAGACCCAGTACTTC. It specifies CSPKSPGTETQYF.

This clonotype was seen a few times. V and J are TRBV25-1 and TRBJ1-4, with a tentative D call TRBD1 (6 bases). The V gene lost 8 bases and the J gene lost 7 bases, with 14 bases spanning the gap. Per the germline V gene, CDR1 is MGHDK and CDR2 is SYGVNS. CDR3 length equals 13 residues. The CDR3, as DNA: TGTGCCAGCCTCGGACAGTACGGTGAAAAACTGTTTTTT. Translation: CASLGQYGEKLFF.

This rearrangement joins TRBV19 to TRBJ1-1; D is unresolved. The CDR3 loop spans 13 amino acids. With 3 bases removed from V and 1 base from J, the gap between germline ends came to 6 bases. Looked up from germline, CDR1 is LNHDA and CDR2 is SQIVND (reference sequence). The CDR3 coding sequence is TGTGCCAGTAGTATCCAAAAGAACACTGAAGCTTTCTTT. It is translated as CASSIQKNTEAFF. The whole variable domain, filled in from reference TRBV19 and TRBJ1-1, reads DGGITQSPKYLFRKEGQNVTLSCEQNLNHDAMYWYRQDPGQGLRLIYYSQIVNDFQKGDIAEGYSVSREKKESFPLTVTSAQKNPTAFYLCASSIQKNTEAFFGQGTRLTVV.

This chain uses TRBV5-1 with TRBJ2-1; 9 nucleotides match TRBD1. This CDR3 is built from 16 residues. The V and J ends lost 3 bases and 5 bases, in that order; junction bases with no gene match: 9. Germline values: CDR1 SGHRS, CDR2 YFSETQ. CDR3 in amino acids: CASSSDTGTGNNEQFF. The CDR3 DNA reads as TGCGCCAGCAGCTCGGACACCGGGACAGGGAACAATGAGCAGTTCTTC.

This clonotype was detected only a few times. V usage is TRBV12-3 or TRBV12-4 and J usage is TRBJ2-1; 7 positions agree with TRBD1. V lost 6 bases, J lost 0 bases, and 5 bases stayed unmatched. The CDR3 contains 15 residues. The CDR3 loop is CASRPDRISYNEQFF. DNA of the CDR3: TGTGCCAGCAGACCGGACAGGATCTCCTACAATGAGCAGTTCTTC.

J is TRBJ1-6 and V is TRBV5-1; the D is unclear. V was shortened by 3 bases and J by 8 bases, with 9 bases between the two germline ends. Germline values: CDR1 SGHRS, CDR2 YFSETQ. This CDR3 has 13 amino acids. CDR3 sequence (DNA): TGCGCCAGCAGCTCCCGGACGGATTCACCCCTCCACTTT. It codes for CASSSRTDSPLHF. Filled out from reference TRBV5-1 and TRBJ1-6, the complete variable domain reads KAGVTQTPRYLIKTRGQQVTLSCSPISGHRSVSWYQQTPGQGLQFLFEYFSETQRNKGNFPGRFSGRQFSNSRSEMNVSTLELGDSALYLCASSSRTDSPLHFGNGTRLTVT.

This clonotype was detected only a few times. V gene TRBV27 combines with J gene TRBJ1-2; maybe TRBD1 (5 bases). Germline V gives CDR1 MNHEY, CDR2 SMNVEV (reference sequence). With 6 bases removed from V and 7 bases from J, the gap between germline ends came to 15 bases. CDR3 size: 13 residues. In DNA, the CDR3 is TGTGCCAGCAGCCGGGGGGGGTCCTTTGGCTACACCTTC. It yields the protein CASSRGGSFGYTF.

This clonotype was seen only once. A read error may produce the germline difference seen at one junction end. CDR3 coding DNA: TGCGCCGGCAGCCAAGACGGGACTAGCGGGGGAGCAGATACGCAGTATTTT. Amino acids: CAGSQDGTSGGADTQYF. The chain combines TRBV4-3 with TRBJ2-3, with 14 bases lining up with TRBD2. This CDR3 spans 17 amino acids. The germline V gene has CDR1 LGHNA and CDR2 YSLEER.

This clonotype was counted only a few times. This chain uses TRBV27 with TRBJ2-1; no definite D call. V dropped 2 bases and J dropped 4 bases, with 12 bases sitting between them. This CDR3 spans 15 amino acids. Germline V gene sequence: CDR1 MNHEY, CDR2 SMNVEV (reference sequence). CDR3 sequence: CASSLLKPLYNEQFF. The CDR3 DNA reads TGTGCCAGCAGTTTACTTAAGCCTCTATACAATGAGCAGTTCTTC.

The gene calls are TRBV20-1 and TRBJ2-7; possible D gene TRBD1, 5 bases. V lost 8 bases, J lost 4 bases, and 21 bases lay in between. Germline V gives CDR1 DFQATT, CDR2 SNEGSKA (reference sequence). The CDR3 sequence is 14 residues long. CDR3 protein: CSTPVLGAPYEQYF. CDR3 bases: TGCAGTACCCCGGTGCTAGGGGCTCCGTACGAGCAGTACTTC.

This sequence joins TRBV25-1 and TRBJ1-1; D is perhaps TRBD1 (5 bases). Germline V CDR1 and CDR2: MGHDK, SYGVNS. The CDR3 spans 12 residues. Between the trimmed V and J ends, which lost 1 base and 9 bases, there was a span of 9 bases. The CDR3 region is CASSEWGEKAFF. CDR3 bases: TGTGCCAGCAGTGAATGGGGGGAGAAAGCTTTCTTT.

V is TRBV5-1 and J is TRBJ2-1; D call uncertain. CDR1 and CDR2 (germline): SGHRS, YFSETQ. This CDR3 has 15 residues. V dropped 6 bases and J dropped 0 bases, with 13 bases sitting between them. CDR3 nucleotide sequence: TGCGCCAGCACCGACCCCCGGTTCTCCTACAATGAGCAGTTCTTC. It translates to CASTDPRFSYNEQFF.

This clonotype was picked up a small number of times. This chain links TRBV7-9 with TRBJ1-2; a weak D match, TRBD1 (5 bases). Germline values: CDR1 SEHNR, CDR2 FQNEAQ (reference sequence). The CDR3 is 12 residues long. Trimming pared 4 bases from V and 8 bases from J, leaving 11 bases between. The CDR3 loop reads CASSSDSLGYTF. The CDR3, as DNA: TGTGCCAGCAGCTCCGACAGCTTGGGCTACACCTTC. The whole variable domain, filled in from reference TRBV7-9 and TRBJ1-2, reads DTGVSQNPRHKITKRGQNVTFRCDPISEHNRLYWYRQTLGQGPEFLTYFQNEAQLEKSRLLSDRFSAERPKGSFSTLEIQRTEQGDSAMYLCASSSDSLGYTFGSGTRLTVV.

The table lists this clonotype with many counts. The chain uses TRBV20-1 and TRBJ1-2; TRBD1 agrees at 7 bases. This CDR3 has 14 amino acids. Germline V gene sequence: CDR1 DFQATT, CDR2 SNEGSKA (reference sequence). V gave up 7 bases and J gave up 2 bases; unmatched junction bases: 10. The CDR3 bases are TGCAGTGTTGCTATAAAGACAGGGAACTATGGCTACACCTTC. It specifies CSVAIKTGNYGYTF.

Written as DNA, the CDR3 is TGTGCCAGCAGTTACCGCCAGGGTCATGAAAAACTGTTTTTT. It translates to CASSYRQGHEKLFF. The rearrangement joins TRBV6-5 to TRBJ1-4; D is possibly TRBD1 (5 bases). Trimming took off 2 bases at V and 6 bases at J, with 10 bases between the two ends. The germline CDR1 and CDR2 sequences are MNHEY and SVGAGI. CDR3 size: 14 residues.

There are a few counts of this clonotype. CDR3 bases: TGTGCCAGCGGCTTTCCCTACCTCCACTTT. It encodes CASGFPYLHF. This chain connects TRBV27 to TRBJ1-6; D remains unclear. Germline V lookup: CDR1 MNHEY, CDR2 SMNVEV (reference sequence). The CDR3 runs 10 residues. V was clipped by 8 bases and J by 15 bases, with 11 bases between them.

The gene calls are TRBV3-1 and TRBJ1-5, with no clear D. The germline V and J ends were trimmed by 4 bases and 5 bases, with 9 bases remaining between them. The CDR3 loop spans 13 amino acids. The germline gives CDR1 LGHDT, CDR2 YNNKEL (reference sequence). The CDR3 protein is CASSPDRYQPQHF. The CDR3 region has the DNA TGTGCCAGCAGCCCGGACCGATATCAGCCCCAGCATTTT.